The 11 T cell receptor beta chains below all came from one sample that was sequenced in a study of cytomegalovirus exposure and HLA in healthy donors. The PCR was carried out with 60 Vbeta primers and 13 Jbeta primers. TCRdb's table, derived via immunoSEQ multiplex PCR, lists solely in-frame clones and lacks some. The repertoire consists of over 150,000 clones, with roughly 80% occurring once and the leading ten covering around 6.3%. The sequenced material came from PBMCs. These receptors all stem from a woman between 50 and 59 years old in good health and CMV-seropositive.

This chain joins TRBV28 and TRBJ1-5; tentatively, D is TRBD1 (6 bases). The germline V gene has CDR1 MDHEN and CDR2 SYDVKM. The V and J ends lost 2 bases and 3 bases respectively, with 20 bases between them. The CDR3 spans 18 residues. The CDR3 bases are TGTGCCAGCAGTTTAGGGCAGGGGTGGGGGAGAACCAATCAGCCCCAGCATTTT. The encoded protein is CASSLGQGWGRTNQPQHF.

J is TRBJ2-2 and V is TRBV5-6, with D perhaps TRBD1 (5 bases). The V gene lost 0 bases and the J gene lost 4 bases, with 10 bases spanning the gap. Per the germline V gene, CDR1 is SGHDT and CDR2 is YYEEEE. This CDR3 spans 15 amino acids. CDR3 nucleotides: TGTGCCAGCAGCTTGGTAGGGGCTGGCACCGGGGAGCTGTTTTTT. The encoded protein is CASSLVGAGTGELFF. The full variable domain, with the rest looked up from reference TRBV5-6 and TRBJ2-2, is DAGVTQSPTHLIKTRGQQVTLRCSPKSGHDTVSWYQQALGQGPQFIFQYYEEEERQRGNFPDRFSGHQFPNYSSELNVNALLLGDSALYLCASSLVGAGTGELFFGEGSRLTVL.

V is TRBV5-6 and J is TRBJ1-1; D is undetermined. This CDR3 is 12 amino acids long. V was clipped by 6 bases and J by 6 bases, with 12 bases between them. Germline-derived CDR1 and CDR2 are SGHDT and YYEEEE. The CDR3 sequence is CASNKPGSEAFF. The CDR3 nucleotides read TGTGCCAGCAATAAGCCGGGATCTGAAGCTTTCTTT. The full variable domain, in which reference TRBV5-6 and TRBJ1-1 provide the parts outside the CDR3, is DAGVTQSPTHLIKTRGQQVTLRCSPKSGHDTVSWYQQALGQGPQFIFQYYEEEERQRGNFPDRFSGHQFPNYSSELNVNALLLGDSALYLCASNKPGSEAFFGQGTRLTVV.

The chain combines TRBV19 with TRBJ1-1; 7 nucleotides match TRBD1. Per the germline V gene, CDR1 is LNHDA and CDR2 is SQIVND (reference sequence). This CDR3 is 14 amino acids long. The V segment lost 4 bases and the J segment 4 bases; nucleotides outside the gene matches: 6. In nucleotides, the CDR3 is TGTGCCAGTAGTAAACAGGGGAGCGGCACTGAAGCTTTCTTT. It codes for CASSKQGSGTEAFF.

The chain recombines TRBV4-3 with TRBJ2-2, with D uncertain. The CDR3 has 16 residues. Germline lookup yields CDR1 LGHNA and CDR2 YSLEER. The V gene lost 1 base and the J gene lost 1 base, with 10 bases spanning the gap. CDR3 sequence (DNA): TGCGCCAGCAGCCAAGGAGAGACTCTGAACACCGGGGAGCTGTTTTTT. Amino acids: CASSQGETLNTGELFF.

A single count supports this clone. CDR3: CASSLAPNTGELFF. Written as DNA, the CDR3 is TGCGCCAGCAGCTTAGCGCCGAACACCGGGGAGCTGTTTTTT. The V gene is TRBV5-1, the J gene TRBJ2-2, with no clear D. The CDR3 is 14 residues long. Germline lookup yields CDR1 SGHRS and CDR2 YFSETQ. Trimming took off 2 bases at V and 0 bases at J, with 5 bases between the two ends.

This clone was seen a handful of times. The genes are TRBV7-8 and TRBJ1-2; 7 bases line up with TRBD1. V lost 5 bases, J lost 5 bases, and 11 bases stayed unmatched. There are 15 residues in the CDR3. Germline V lookup: CDR1 SGHVS, CDR2 FQNEAQ. Here the CDR3 reads CASSADRFYGYGYTF. In nucleotides, the CDR3 is TGTGCCAGCAGCGCGGACAGGTTTTACGGGTATGGCTACACCTTC.

The chain has TRBV2 and TRBJ2-5; tentatively, D is TRBD2 (6 bases). Germline-derived CDR1 and CDR2 are SNHLY and FYNNEI. The CDR3 has 13 amino acids. V gave up 6 bases and J gave up 3 bases, with 11 bases separating them. In nucleotides, the CDR3 is TGTGCCAGCAGCCTAACGGGGGAAGAGACCCAGTACTTC. Amino acids: CASSLTGEETQYF.

This clone is a singleton in its sample. The V and J genes are TRBV7-2 and TRBJ2-4; no reliable D call. Germline assignment: CDR1 SGHTA and CDR2 FQGNSA. The CDR3 consists of 16 residues. Trimming removed 5 bases at V and 0 bases at J, with 14 bases between. Written as DNA, the CDR3 is TGTGCCAGCAGCCCCCCGGAGAAGCTAGCCAAAAACATTCAGTACTTC. Translated, it gives CASSPPEKLAKNIQYF.

The chain carries TRBV9 and TRBJ1-5; 9 nucleotides line up with TRBD1. CDR1 and CDR2 from the germline V gene are SGDLS and YYNGEE. Trimming removed 4 bases from V and 9 bases from J; junction bases left unmatched: 11. The CDR3 spans 15 residues. CDR3 nucleotide sequence: TGTGCCAGCAGCCCTGGCGGGACAGGGTCCGGGCCCCAGCATTTT. The encoded protein is CASSPGGTGSGPQHF. The full variable domain, in which reference TRBV9 and TRBJ1-5 provide the parts outside the CDR3, is DSGVTQTPKHLITATGQRVTLRCSPRSGDLSVYWYQQSLDQGLQFLIQYYNGEERAKGNILERFSAQQFPDLHSELNLSSLELGDSALYFCASSPGGTGSGPQHFGDGTRLSIL.

To note about this clone: Germline and junction disagree at one end, which may indicate a read error. The V call is TRBV13, the J call TRBJ2-6, with D perhaps matching TRBD2 (6 bases). Germline V CDR1 and CDR2: PRHDT, FYEKMQ (reference sequence). The CDR3 has 16 amino acids. The chain's CDR3 is CASSPRGGSGANGLTF. Here the CDR3 DNA reads TGTGCCAGCAGCCCAAGGGGAGGCTCTGGGGCCAACGGCCTGACTTTC. Filled out from reference TRBV13 and TRBJ2-6, the complete variable domain reads AAGVIQSPRHLIKEKRETATLKCYPIPRHDTVYWYQQGPGQDPQFLISFYEKMQSDKGSIPDRFSAQQFSDYHSELNMSSLELGDSALYFCASSPRGGSGANGLTFGAGSRLTVL.